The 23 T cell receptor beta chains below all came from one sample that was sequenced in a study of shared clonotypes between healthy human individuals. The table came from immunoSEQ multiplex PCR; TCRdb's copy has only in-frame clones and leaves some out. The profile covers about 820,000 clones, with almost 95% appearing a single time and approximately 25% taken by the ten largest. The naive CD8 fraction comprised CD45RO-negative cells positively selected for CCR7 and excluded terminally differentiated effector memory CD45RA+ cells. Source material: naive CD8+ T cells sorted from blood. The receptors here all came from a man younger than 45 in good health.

The DNA of the CDR3 is TGTGCCAGCTCACCTGGGATTTCAACAGGGCACACCGGGGAGCTGTTTTTT. Translating it yields CASSPGISTGHTGELFF. The rearrangement links TRBV18 to TRBJ2-2; possible D gene TRBD1, 6 bases. Germline V gene lookup returns CDR1 KGHSH and CDR2 LQKENI. This CDR3 is 17 amino acids long. Trimming removed 3 bases from V and 3 bases from J, with 17 bases in between.

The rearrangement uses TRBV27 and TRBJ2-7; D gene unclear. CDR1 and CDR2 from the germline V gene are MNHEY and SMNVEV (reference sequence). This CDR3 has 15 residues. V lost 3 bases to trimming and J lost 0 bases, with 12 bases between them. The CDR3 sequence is CASSLSAANSYEQYF. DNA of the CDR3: TGTGCCAGCAGTTTGAGCGCCGCAAACTCCTACGAGCAGTACTTC.

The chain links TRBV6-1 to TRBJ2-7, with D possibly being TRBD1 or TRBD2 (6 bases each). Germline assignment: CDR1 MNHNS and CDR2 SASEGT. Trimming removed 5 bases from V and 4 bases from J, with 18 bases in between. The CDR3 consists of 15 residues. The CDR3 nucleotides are TGTGCCAGCAGTCGCGGGACACCGGGTCCATACGAGCAGTACTTC. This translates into CASSRGTPGPYEQYF.

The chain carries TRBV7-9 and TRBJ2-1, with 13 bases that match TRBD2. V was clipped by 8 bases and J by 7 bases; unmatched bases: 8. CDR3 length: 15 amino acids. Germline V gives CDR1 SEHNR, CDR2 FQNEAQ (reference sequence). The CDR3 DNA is TGTGCCAGCGGGTCGGGACTAGCGGGACAGAATGAGCAGTTCTTC. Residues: CASGSGLAGQNEQFF.

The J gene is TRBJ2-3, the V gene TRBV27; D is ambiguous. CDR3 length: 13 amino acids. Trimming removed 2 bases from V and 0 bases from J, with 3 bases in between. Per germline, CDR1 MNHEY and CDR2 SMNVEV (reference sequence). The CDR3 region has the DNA TGTGCCAGCAGTTTAGCTAGCACAGATACGCAGTATTTT. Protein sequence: CASSLASTDTQYF.

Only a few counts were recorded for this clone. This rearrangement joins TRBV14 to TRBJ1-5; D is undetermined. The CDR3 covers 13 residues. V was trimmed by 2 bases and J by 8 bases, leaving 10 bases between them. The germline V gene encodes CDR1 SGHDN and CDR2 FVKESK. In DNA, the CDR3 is TGTGCCAGCAGCCAACTCATTGGGGAGCCCCAGCATTTT. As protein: CASSQLIGEPQHF.

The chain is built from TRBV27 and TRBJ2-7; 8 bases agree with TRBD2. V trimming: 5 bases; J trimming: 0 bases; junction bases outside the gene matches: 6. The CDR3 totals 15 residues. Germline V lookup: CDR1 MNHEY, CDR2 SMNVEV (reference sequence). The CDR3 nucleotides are TGTGCCAGCAGTCTCAGGACTAGCAGCTCCTACGAGCAGTACTTC. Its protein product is CASSLRTSSSYEQYF.

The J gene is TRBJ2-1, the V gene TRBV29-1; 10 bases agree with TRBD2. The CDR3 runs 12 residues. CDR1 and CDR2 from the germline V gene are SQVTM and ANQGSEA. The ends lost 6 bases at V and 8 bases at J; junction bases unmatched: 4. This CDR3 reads CSVLAGSDEQFF. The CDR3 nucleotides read TGCAGCGTACTAGCGGGATCAGATGAGCAGTTCTTC.

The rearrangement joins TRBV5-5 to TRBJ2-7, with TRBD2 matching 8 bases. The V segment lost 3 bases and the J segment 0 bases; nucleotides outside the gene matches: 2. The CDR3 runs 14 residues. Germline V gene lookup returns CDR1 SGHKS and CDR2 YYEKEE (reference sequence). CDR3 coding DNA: TGTGCCAGCAGCTCGGGAGGGGGCTCCTACGAGCAGTACTTC. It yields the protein CASSSGGGSYEQYF.

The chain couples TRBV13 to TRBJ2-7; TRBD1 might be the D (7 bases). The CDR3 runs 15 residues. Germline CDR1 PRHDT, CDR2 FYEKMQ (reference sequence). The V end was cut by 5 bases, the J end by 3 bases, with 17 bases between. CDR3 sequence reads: CASSRQGGGVYEQYF. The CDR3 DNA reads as TGTGCCAGCAGCCGACAGGGTGGAGGGGTCTACGAGCAGTACTTC.

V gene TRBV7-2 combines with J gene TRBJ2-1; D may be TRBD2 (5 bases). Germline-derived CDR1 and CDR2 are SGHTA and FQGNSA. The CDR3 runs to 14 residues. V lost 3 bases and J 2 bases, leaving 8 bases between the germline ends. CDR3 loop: CASSFPGAYNEQFF. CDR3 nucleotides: TGTGCCAGCAGCTTCCCCGGGGCCTACAATGAGCAGTTCTTC.

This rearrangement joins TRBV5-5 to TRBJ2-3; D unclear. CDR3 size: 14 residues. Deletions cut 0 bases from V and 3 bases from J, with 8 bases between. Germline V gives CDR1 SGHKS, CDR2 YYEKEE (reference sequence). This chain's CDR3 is CASSLVVRTDTQYF. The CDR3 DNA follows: TGTGCCAGCAGCTTGGTGGTCCGGACAGATACGCAGTATTTT.

Written as DNA, the CDR3 is TGCAGCGTTTTAACCCCCGAGACTAGAGGGACCGGGGAGCTGTTTTTT. Translation gives CSVLTPETRGTGELFF. The rearrangement joins TRBV29-1 to TRBJ2-2, with a possible D match to TRBD2 (6 bases). The CDR3 spans 16 residues. The V end lost 5 bases, the J end lost 5 bases, and 21 bases lay between the germline ends. Germline assignment: CDR1 SQVTM and CDR2 ANQGSEA.

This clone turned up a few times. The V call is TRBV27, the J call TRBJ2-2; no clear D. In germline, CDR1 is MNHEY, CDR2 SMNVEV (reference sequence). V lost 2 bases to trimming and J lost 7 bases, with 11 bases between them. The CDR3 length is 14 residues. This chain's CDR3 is CASSLVRPHGELFF. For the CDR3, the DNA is TGTGCCAGCAGTTTAGTCCGACCGCACGGGGAGCTGTTTTTT.

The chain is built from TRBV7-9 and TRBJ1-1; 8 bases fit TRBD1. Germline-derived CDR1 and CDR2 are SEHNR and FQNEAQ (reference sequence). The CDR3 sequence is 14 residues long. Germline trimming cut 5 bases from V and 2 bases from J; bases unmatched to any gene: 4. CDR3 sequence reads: CASSVGQGNTEAFF. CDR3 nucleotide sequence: TGTGCCAGCAGCGTCGGACAGGGAAACACTGAAGCTTTCTTT.

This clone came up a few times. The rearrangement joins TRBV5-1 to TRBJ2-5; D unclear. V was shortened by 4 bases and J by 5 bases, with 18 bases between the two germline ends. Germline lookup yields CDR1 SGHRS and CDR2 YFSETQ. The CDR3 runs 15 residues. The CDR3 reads CASSPSPRPAETQYF. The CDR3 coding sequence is TGCGCCAGCAGCCCATCTCCGCGGCCTGCGGAGACCCAGTACTTC.

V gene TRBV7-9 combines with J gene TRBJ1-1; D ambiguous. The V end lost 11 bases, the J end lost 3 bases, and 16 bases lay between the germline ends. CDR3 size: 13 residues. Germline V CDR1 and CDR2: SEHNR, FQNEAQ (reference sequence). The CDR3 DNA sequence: TGTGCCGTGGCCCAGAGCGGAGACACTGAAGCTTTCTTT. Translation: CAVAQSGDTEAFF.

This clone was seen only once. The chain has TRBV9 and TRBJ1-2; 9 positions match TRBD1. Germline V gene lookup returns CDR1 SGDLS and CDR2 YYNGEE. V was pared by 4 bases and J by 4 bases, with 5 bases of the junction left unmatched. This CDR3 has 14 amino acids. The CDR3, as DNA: TGTGCCAGCAGCCCCGAACAGGGGGCCTATGGCTACACCTTC. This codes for CASSPEQGAYGYTF.

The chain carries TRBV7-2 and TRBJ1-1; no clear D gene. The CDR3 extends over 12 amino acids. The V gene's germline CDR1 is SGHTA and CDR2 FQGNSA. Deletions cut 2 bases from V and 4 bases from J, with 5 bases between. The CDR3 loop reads CASSLFSTEAFF. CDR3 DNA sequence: TGTGCCAGCAGCTTATTCTCCACTGAAGCTTTCTTT.

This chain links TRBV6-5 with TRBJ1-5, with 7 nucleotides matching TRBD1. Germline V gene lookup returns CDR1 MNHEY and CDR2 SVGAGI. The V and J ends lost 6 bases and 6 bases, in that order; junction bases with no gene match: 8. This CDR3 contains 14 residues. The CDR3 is CASSPGQVLQPQHF. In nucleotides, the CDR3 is TGTGCCAGCAGCCCCGGACAGGTTCTTCAGCCCCAGCATTTT.

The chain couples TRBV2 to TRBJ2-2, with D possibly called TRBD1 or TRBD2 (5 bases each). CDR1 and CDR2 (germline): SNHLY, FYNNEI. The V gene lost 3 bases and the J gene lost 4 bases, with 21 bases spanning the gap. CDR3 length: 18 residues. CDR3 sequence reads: CASSDGREPRGATGELFF. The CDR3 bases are TGTGCCAGCAGTGACGGCAGGGAGCCTAGGGGAGCCACCGGGGAGCTGTTTTTT.

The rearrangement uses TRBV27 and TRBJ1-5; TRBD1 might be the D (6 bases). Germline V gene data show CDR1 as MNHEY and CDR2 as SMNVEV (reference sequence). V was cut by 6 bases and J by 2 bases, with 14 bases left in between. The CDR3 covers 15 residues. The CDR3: CASSNSRGGNQPQHF. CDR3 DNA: TGTGCCAGCAGCAACAGCAGGGGTGGCAATCAGCCCCAGCATTTT.

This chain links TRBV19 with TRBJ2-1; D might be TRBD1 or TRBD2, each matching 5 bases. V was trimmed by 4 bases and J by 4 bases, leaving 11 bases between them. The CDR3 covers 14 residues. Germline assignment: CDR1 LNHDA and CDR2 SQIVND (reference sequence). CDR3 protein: CASSTRDGYNEQFF. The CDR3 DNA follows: TGTGCCAGTAGTACCAGGGACGGGTACAATGAGCAGTTCTTC.